Detailed here is one TCR beta chain. No antigen is known for it. These data originate in a study of OX40 agonist ivuxolimab in advanced cancers. General study points: Antigen targets of the expanded peripheral T cells went undetermined. Some nonresponders also had low normalized T-cell clonal expansion.

The assay was immunoSEQ multiplex PCR, and TCRdb's table has in-frame clones only and misses some. This sample has tens of thousands of clones, with about nine tenths found just once. V lost 0 bases, J lost 6 bases, and 23 bases lay in between. Germline values: CDR1 MGHRA, CDR2 YSYEKL. The CDR3 contains 18 residues. This sequence joins TRBV4-1 and TRBJ1-1, with D tentatively TRBD1 (5 bases). The receptor's source is an adult with an advanced solid tumor such as melanoma, head and neck, liver or kidney cancer. This specimen consisted of CD4+ or CD8+ T cells sorted from blood, obtained in a trial of the OX40 agonist ivuxolimab. In DNA, the CDR3 is TGCGCCAGCAGCCAAGATCGGGGAAGGGGCGCCGAGAGGCCTGAAGCTTTCTTT. Translated: CASSQDRGRGAERPEAFF.